This paragraph reports one TCR beta chain. This clonotype was recorded many times. Its target antigen remains unknown. Base qualities are not recorded, but no much larger clone differs from it by a single base. Receptor libraries were prepared by 5' RACE. Sequencing was carried out with an Illumina HiSeq 2500. A second PCR of roughly 7 to 12 cycles was run with a J-beta primer mix and a sample-barcoded 5' primer. Each TCR beta cDNA molecule received a unique molecular identifier from a template-switch 5' adaptor carrying 12 random nucleotides. At least 3 million CDR3-containing paired-end reads were obtained from each sample. First-strand cDNA was synthesized from all RNA with the Mint cDNA synthesis kit, primed by a TRBC-specific oligonucleotide. After uracil-DNA glycosylase treatment, a first 18-cycle PCR used universal primers M1SS and BC2_uni_R on all cDNA. The original pipeline was this. For normalization, 1 million high-quality reads were randomly selected from each sample, with every read carrying a distinct molecular identifier. Instead of being binned into consensus sequences, reads that shared molecular identifiers were thrown out. CDR3 identification, clonotype clustering and error correction used MiTCR with a Q25 quality threshold and the strictest error-elimination algorithm. A nonparametric unseen species model with Euler transformation was used to estimate a lower bound on total TCR beta diversity. TCRdb applied fastp at Q25 and MiXCR to the public reads, then kept only in-frame beta chains. Under each unique CDR3 protein, matching rows form one entry showing the most common genes and DNA. TCRdb, not the original authors, processed these V and J calls. The sample includes around 800,000 distinct CDR3 sequences, with about half observed a single time. The ten most abundant clones make up 15% to 20% of the sample.

The data were obtained in a study of blood T cells in healthy people across ages (dated by TCRdb to 2015 to 2017). For context, the study as a whole: In model experiments, template switching captured about one uniquely barcoded TCR beta cDNA molecule for every two T cells. The donors were split into four age groups: young (average around 17 years), middle-aged (about 40), aged (roughly 60) and long-lived (approximately 80). Using deep sequencing normalized with unique cDNA molecular identifiers, the study measured how TCR beta repertoire diversity changes with age. For two donors (one aged 18 to 29 and one aged 80 or older), the study analyzed two additional independent replicas of 1 million unique cDNA reads from the same blood draw. To avoid experimental bias, donors of different ages were spread randomly across the sequencing lanes.

What the study reported, not specific to this receptor: Bulk unsorted PBMC profiling prevented conclusive comparison of naive and antigen-experienced compartments. Estimates of total diversity from one million sequenced T cells were regarded as lower bounds and underestimates. The long-lived group showed more naive CD4+ T cells, fewer expanded clones and increased TCR diversity than the aged group, suggesting age selection. There was a strong correlation between observed TCR beta diversity and the percentage of naive T cells measured by flow cytometry. The CMV infection status of donors was not known, potentially confounding age-related changes in expanded clonotypes. As age increased, observed TCR beta diversity per million T cells dropped in a roughly linear way, and a significant reduction was already evident by age about 40.

The CDR3 numbers 13 residues from cysteine through phenylalanine. CDR3 DNA is the only sequence kept; it has 39 bases, read in frame from the first base. Relative to germline, V is 6 bases shorter and J is 5 bases shorter, with 13 bases between their ends. The roughly 37 donors, aged roughly 6 to 95 years, were systemically healthy Caucasian individuals from Russia. About 9.6 milliliters of peripheral blood were collected from each donor into EDTA-treated Vacutainer tubes. Ficoll-Paque density-gradient centrifugation was used to isolate PBMCs, with at least 7 million obtained per sample. Trizol reagent was used to extract total RNA from PBMCs, with at least 6 micrograms per sample. For every donor, an aliquot of PBMCs went through flow cytometry to measure the percentages of naive CD45RAhigh/CD27high T cells.

The receptor was isolated from a man aged 80 or over in good health. Sequencing used blood. This receptor chain uses TRBV12-3 or TRBV12-4 and TRBJ1-2, with a weak D call of TRBD1 (6 bases match). The DNA sequence is given as TGTGCCAGCAGCCCACCACAGGGATATGGCTACACCTTC. Translated, this gives CASSPPQGYGYTF.